This T cell receptor beta chain was identified in a study of shared clonotypes between healthy human individuals. Study-wide findings and caveats: Depth of sequencing was expected to influence donor clonotype sharing.

The CDR3 has 15 residues. Germline CDR1 SGHRS, CDR2 YFSETQ. Between the trimmed V and J ends, which lost 0 bases and 3 bases, there was a span of 10 bases. Of note for this clone: What it binds is not known.

TCRdb's copy holds only in-frame clones and misses some; the assay was immunoSEQ multiplex PCR. Of 700,000 or so clones in the sample, roughly 70% were seen once. Sequencing was performed on memory CD4+ T cells sorted from blood. Subset reported: CD45RA-negative fraction. The sequence came from a woman in her 30s in good health. This chain uses TRBV5-1 with TRBJ2-1; D is uncertain. The CDR3: CASSLGSPGYNEQFF. As DNA, the CDR3 is TGCGCCAGCAGCTTGGGTTCACCAGGCTACAATGAGCAGTTCTTC.